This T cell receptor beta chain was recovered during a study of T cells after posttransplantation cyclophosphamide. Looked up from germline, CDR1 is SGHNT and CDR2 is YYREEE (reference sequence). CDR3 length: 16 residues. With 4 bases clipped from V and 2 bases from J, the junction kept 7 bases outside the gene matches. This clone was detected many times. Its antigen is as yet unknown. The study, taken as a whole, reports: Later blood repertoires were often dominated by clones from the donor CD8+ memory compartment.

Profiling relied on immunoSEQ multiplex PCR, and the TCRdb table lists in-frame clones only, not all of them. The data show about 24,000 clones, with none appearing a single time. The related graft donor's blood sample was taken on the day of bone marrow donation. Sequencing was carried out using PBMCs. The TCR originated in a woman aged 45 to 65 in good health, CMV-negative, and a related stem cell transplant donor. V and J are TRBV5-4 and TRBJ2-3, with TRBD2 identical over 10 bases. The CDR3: CASSLRTSGPTDTQYF. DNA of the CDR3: TGTGCCAGCAGCCTCAGGACTAGCGGACCCACAGATACGCAGTATTTT.